This T cell receptor (beta chain) was documented in a study of T cell responses to AZD1222 COVID-19 vaccine (dated by TCRdb to the early 2020s). At the level of the whole study: TCR sequencing covered fewer than 250 trial participants: nearly 210 given two doses of AZD1222 and about 26 given two doses of MenACWY control vaccine. Trial participants were enrolled by age into 18-55, 56-69 and 70-plus year subgroups, with around 150, 28 and 57 TCR-sequenced participants respectively. Broader findings and caveats from the paper: Participants were mostly white British, with more females than males. The authors suggested clonal diversity may have been underestimated. Reportedly, close to half of the unique spike-specific TCRs recognized epitopes lying outside the regions that are mutated in the B.1.351 and B.1.1.7 variants. Spike-specific TCR breadth and depth rose significantly after two AZD1222 doses compared with day 0 and with MenACWY recipients. Conclusions about previously exposed vaccinees are limited because only five to seven AZD1222 recipients were SARS-CoV-2 seropositive at baseline. The whole spike protein was spanned by vaccine-associated CD4 TCRs, and dominant responses were seen in regions 160-218 and 743-854. The 56-69-year group was small, and its depth increase did not reach significance, likely because of low power. Because no day 14 peak-response samples were available, repertoires were characterized only after the peak T cell response.

The label giving this sample's time point can be read as: about 28 days (+/-7) after the second vaccine dose. In light of the paper, this sample's treatment or condition label describes: meningococcal conjugate vaccine given as trial control. The vaccinee samples were drawn from two UK trials, COV001 and COV002, one of which was a single-blind randomized controlled phase 2/3 trial testing AZD1222 (ChAdOx1 nCoV-19) in healthy adults. Trial participant PBMC samples were collected at day 0 and day 28 after the second dose for TCRbeta chain sequencing. The CDR3 regions of human TCRbeta chains were analyzed by immunosequencing. In the source study's methods: TCRs in the repertoires were compared against a reference library of SARS-CoV-2-specific TCRs that had been generated with the MIRA antigen-specificity platform. Breadth was defined as the fraction of unique TCRs that were SARS-CoV-2-associated. Depth was defined as the fraction of total T cells that were SARS-CoV-2-associated. Each spike-specific TCR was assigned to its reactive spike region and to a CD4 or CD8 class using the MIRA data. Log10-transformed breadth and depth values were compared by one-way ANOVA with Sidak's multiple comparisons tests. The table comes from immuneACCESS by way of TCRdb, which keeps in-frame sequences with V and J called. Part of the clones is missing from these tables; in studies checked, under half for an unresolved V gene and the rest for unknown reasons. The V and J calls and clone size were taken over from that table, and D and trimming were inferred from the DNA. Counted in this sample were roughly 97,000 clones; approximately 86% of them appeared once. 3.3% of the sample is in the top ten clones.

Note on this clone: Which antigen it targets is not known. Qualities for individual bases were not recorded, and no much larger clone is one base off.

The sample consisted of peripheral blood, taken 28 days after the second dose of the MenACWY control vaccine. This sequence was found in an adult who received the MenACWY meningococcal vaccine as a control.

DNA sequence: TGTGCCAGCAGTTACACCTCTAGCGGGGGTCGATACGAGCAGTACTTC. It is translated as CASSYTSSGGRYEQYF. The rearrangement combines TRBV6-5 with TRBJ2-7; 10 nucleotides in the junction match TRBD2. CDR1 is given as MNHEY and CDR2 as SVGAGI, both from the germline V gene. The CDR3 contains 16 residues, cysteine and phenylalanine counted. Here the CDR3 DNA is all that survives: 48 bases in frame from base 1. V lost 2 bases and J lost 4 bases, and the count of bases not matched to a germline gene is 8.